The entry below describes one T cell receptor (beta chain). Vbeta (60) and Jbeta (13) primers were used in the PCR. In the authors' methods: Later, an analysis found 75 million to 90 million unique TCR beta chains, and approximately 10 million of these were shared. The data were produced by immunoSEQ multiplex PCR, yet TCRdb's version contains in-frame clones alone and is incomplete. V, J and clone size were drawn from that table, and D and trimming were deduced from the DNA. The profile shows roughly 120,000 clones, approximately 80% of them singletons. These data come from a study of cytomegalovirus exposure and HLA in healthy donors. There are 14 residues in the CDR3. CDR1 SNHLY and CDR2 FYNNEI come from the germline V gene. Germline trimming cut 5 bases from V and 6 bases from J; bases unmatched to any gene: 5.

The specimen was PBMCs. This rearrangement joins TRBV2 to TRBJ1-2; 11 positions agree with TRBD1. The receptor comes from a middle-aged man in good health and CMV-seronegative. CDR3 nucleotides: TGTGCCAGCAGTCTTAGGACAGGGGGCAATGGCTACACCTTC. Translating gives CASSLRTGGNGYTF.